The T cell receptor (beta chain) described here comes from a study of T-cell memory formation after mild COVID-19. Study-level background: Among the donors, TCR clusters were largely specific to each donor. Findings and caveats of the study: CD4+ contracting clones were mainly CM and EM; CD8+ ones, EMRA. That cross-reactive memory joined was suggested by some responding clones appearing in pre-infection memory.

Of note for this clonotype: The antigen remains undetermined.

CDR1 is SGHRS, CDR2 YFSETQ, per germline. Deletions cut 0 bases from V and 0 bases from J, with 10 bases between. The CDR3 is 17 residues long. TCRdb reanalysed the 5' RACE reads using MiXCR and keeps one entry per CDR3 protein. The sample includes about 440,000 distinct CDR3 sequences, 20% of them seen just once. This sequence was found in an adult woman who had mild COVID-19 (a few samples of this study predate the infection). Cell type and time point are not known. Source material: PBMCs or a T cell subset sorted from them (not recorded which). This chain uses TRBV5-1 with TRBJ1-6; no firm D call. The CDR3 DNA reads as TGCGCCAGCAGCTTGGAACACCTTAGCTCCTATAATTCACCCCTCCACTTT. Its translation: CASSLEHLSSYNSPLHF.